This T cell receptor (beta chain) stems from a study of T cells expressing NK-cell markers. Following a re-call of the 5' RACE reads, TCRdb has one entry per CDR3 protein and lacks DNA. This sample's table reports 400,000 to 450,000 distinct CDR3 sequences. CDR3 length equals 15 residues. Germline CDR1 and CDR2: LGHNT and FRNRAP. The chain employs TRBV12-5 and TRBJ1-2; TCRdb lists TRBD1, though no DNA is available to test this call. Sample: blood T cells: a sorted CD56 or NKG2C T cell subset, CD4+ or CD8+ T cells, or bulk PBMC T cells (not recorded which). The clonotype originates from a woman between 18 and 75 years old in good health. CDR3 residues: CASGYGTGGLYGYTF. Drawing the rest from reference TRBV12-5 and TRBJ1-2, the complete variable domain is DARVTQTPRHKVTEMGQEVTMRCQPILGHNTVFWYRQTMMQGLELLAYFRNRAPLDDSGMPKDRFSAEMPDATLATLKIQPSEPRDSAVYFCASGYGTGGLYGYTFGSGTRLTVV.